These 24 T cell receptor beta chains were sequenced from one sample in a study of T-cell memory formation after mild COVID-19. TCRdb itself ran the 5' RACE reads through MiXCR, one entry per CDR3 protein. Of roughly 550,000 distinct CDR3 sequences in the sample, roughly 20% were seen once. What was sequenced was PBMCs or a T cell subset sorted from them (not recorded which). These TCRs come from an adult woman who had mild COVID-19 (a few samples of this study predate the infection). Cell type and time point are not known.

The chain couples TRBV5-6 to TRBJ2-6; 7 bases map to TRBD1. The J segment lost 0 bases and the V segment lost 3 bases, leaving 3 bases of the junction unmatched. The CDR3 runs to 16 residues. Germline V gene data show CDR1 as SGHDT and CDR2 as YYEEEE. The CDR3 here is CASSSYRGSGANVLTF. The CDR3 bases are TGTGCCAGCAGCTCCTACAGGGGCTCTGGGGCCAACGTCCTGACTTTC.

The sample holds a few counts of this clonotype. The chain joins TRBV19 to TRBJ1-5; a possible D gene is TRBD1 (5 bases). The CDR3 length is 14 residues. CDR1 LNHDA and CDR2 SQIVND come from the germline V gene (reference sequence). The V and J ends lost 7 bases and 0 bases respectively, with 10 bases between them. CDR3 sequence: CASNEGNSNQPQHF. The DNA of the CDR3 is TGTGCCAGTAATGAGGGGAATAGCAATCAGCCCCAGCATTTT. Looking up the rest from reference TRBV19 and TRBJ1-5 gives the full variable domain: DGGITQSPKYLFRKEGQNVTLSCEQNLNHDAMYWYRQDPGQGLRLIYYSQIVNDFQKGDIAEGYSVSREKKESFPLTVTSAQKNPTAFYLCASNEGNSNQPQHFGDGTRLSIL.

This clonotype occurred many times. The chain couples TRBV10-3 to TRBJ1-2, with TRBD1 as a possible D gene (5 bases). Trimming took off 4 bases at V and 6 bases at J, with 9 bases between the two ends. CDR1 is ENHRY, CDR2 SYGVKD, per germline. This CDR3 has 12 amino acids. CDR3 protein: CAISGRDHGYTF. The CDR3 nucleotides are TGTGCCATCAGTGGCAGGGATCATGGCTACACCTTC.

This chain links TRBV7-3 with TRBJ2-1; 11 bases agree with TRBD2. The CDR3 spans 17 residues. V trimming: 2 bases; J trimming: 6 bases; junction bases outside the gene matches: 9. From germline, CDR1 is SGHTA and CDR2 FQGTGA. This CDR3 is CASSLQELAGVGNEQFF. DNA of the CDR3: TGTGCCAGCAGCTTACAGGAACTAGCGGGGGTCGGCAATGAGCAGTTCTTC.

This clonotype was observed a few times. The chain has TRBV19 and TRBJ1-5; D may be TRBD1 (5 bases). This CDR3 spans 14 amino acids. Germline V gene sequence: CDR1 LNHDA, CDR2 SQIVND (reference sequence). V was cut by 9 bases and J by 7 bases, with 19 bases left in between. CDR3 nucleotides: TGTGCCAGCACGGGACGGACCTCAAGGCAGCCCCAGCATTTT. This gives the protein CASTGRTSRQPQHF.

This chain uses TRBV20-1 with TRBJ1-5, with D perhaps matching TRBD1 (5 bases). V gave up 6 bases and J gave up 5 bases, with 11 bases separating them. Germline V gives CDR1 DFQATT, CDR2 SNEGSKA (reference sequence). This CDR3 has 12 residues. This chain's CDR3 is CSAPGLDQPQHF. In DNA form, the CDR3 reads TGCAGTGCGCCAGGGCTGGATCAGCCCCAGCATTTT.

This clonotype was counted at least ten times. The rearrangement joins TRBV5-1 to TRBJ1-1; weak D call: TRBD1 (6 bases). The ends were cut back, 4 bases at V and 10 bases at J, with 11 bases in the middle. The length of the CDR3 is 11 residues. CDR1 SGHRS and CDR2 YFSETQ come from the germline V gene. The CDR3: CASSRTERAFF. The DNA of the CDR3 is TGCGCCAGCAGCAGGACAGAGAGAGCTTTCTTT.

This clonotype has just a few counts. V gene TRBV11-3 combines with J gene TRBJ2-1, with 11 bases fitting TRBD1. Germline V gene data show CDR1 as SGHNT and CDR2 as YENEEA. V was clipped by 8 bases and J by 5 bases; unmatched bases: 5. There are 14 residues in the CDR3. The CDR3 sequence is CASHGTGGHNEQFF. Written as DNA, the CDR3 is TGTGCCAGCCACGGGACAGGGGGGCACAATGAGCAGTTCTTC.

The chain employs TRBV2 and TRBJ2-5; no clear D gene. V shed 2 bases and J shed 7 bases, with 11 bases lying between them. There are 13 residues in the CDR3. Germline CDR1 is SNHLY and CDR2 is FYNNEI. The CDR3 reads CASSEPTRLTQYF. As DNA, the CDR3 is TGTGCCAGCAGTGAACCGACTCGGTTGACCCAGTACTTC.

In its sample, this clonotype was seen many times. The V and J genes are TRBV12-3 or TRBV12-4 and TRBJ2-7; a weak D match, TRBD2 (7 bases). The CDR3 runs 14 residues. V lost 3 bases and J lost 3, with 12 bases in between. CDR3 loop: CASSFGGGGYEQYF. For the CDR3, the DNA is TGTGCCAGCAGTTTCGGAGGGGGGGGCTACGAGCAGTACTTC.

This clonotype was seen a few times. The chain combines TRBV12-3 or TRBV12-4 with TRBJ2-2; TRBD2 matches 10 bases. This CDR3 has 14 residues. The V segment lost 7 bases and the J segment 5 bases; nucleotides outside the gene matches: 4. CDR3 bases: TGTGCCAGCACAGGGACTAGCGAAACCGGGGAGCTGTTTTTT. Residues: CASTGTSETGELFF.

The gene calls are TRBV5-1 and TRBJ1-1; weak D call: TRBD1 (5 bases). CDR3 size: 14 residues. In germline, CDR1 is SGHRS, CDR2 YFSETQ. V lost 0 bases and J 4 bases, leaving 10 bases between the germline ends. The CDR3 region is CASSLAGLTTEAFF. CDR3 sequence (DNA): TGCGCCAGCAGCTTGGCGGGACTGACCACTGAAGCTTTCTTT.

This clonotype was counted between two and nine times. This rearrangement joins TRBV9 to TRBJ2-2; D possibly matches TRBD1 or TRBD2 (6 bases each). CDR1 and CDR2 (germline): SGDLS, YYNGEE. This CDR3 has 16 amino acids. Trimming removed 0 bases from V and 5 bases from J, with 14 bases in between. CDR3 DNA: TGTGCCAGCAGCGTAGCGGTGAGGGGGGCAACCGGGGAGCTGTTTTTT. It encodes CASSVAVRGATGELFF.

The CDR3 nucleotides are TGTGCCAGCAGCCAGGGACAGGGGAGGTTGGGATTATACGAGCAGTACTTC. Encoded protein: CASSQGQGRLGLYEQYF. The chain joins TRBV5-5 to TRBJ2-7; 10 positions match TRBD1. Germline V gene sequence: CDR1 SGHKS, CDR2 YYEKEE (reference sequence). The CDR3 contains 17 residues. V lost 4 bases, J lost 4 bases, and 14 bases stayed unmatched.

This clonotype occurred a few times. This chain links TRBV10-3 with TRBJ2-7; D remains ambiguous. The V gene's germline CDR1 is ENHRY and CDR2 SYGVKD. The CDR3 is made up of 14 amino acids. The V and J ends lost 4 bases and 2 bases respectively, with 12 bases between them. CDR3 DNA: TGTGCCATCAGTGGGCCGAACACAGCCTACGAGCAGTACTTC. Translated, it gives CAISGPNTAYEQYF.

V and J are TRBV4-1 and TRBJ2-5; D possibly uses TRBD1 or TRBD2 (5 bases each). Germline V lookup: CDR1 MGHRA, CDR2 YSYEKL. The CDR3 has 14 amino acids. Trimming pared 3 bases from V and 3 bases from J, leaving 11 bases between. In DNA, the CDR3 is TGCGCCAGCAGCCAGGGGGAGAGGAAAGAGACCCAGTACTTC. This encodes CASSQGERKETQYF.

V usage is TRBV12-3 or TRBV12-4 and J usage is TRBJ2-1; D is unclear. Trimming removed 5 bases at V and 7 bases at J, with 15 bases between. This CDR3 is built from 14 residues. CDR3 in amino acids: CASSQTALVNEQFF. The CDR3 DNA sequence: TGTGCCAGCAGTCAGACTGCGTTGGTGAATGAGCAGTTCTTC.

V and J are TRBV19 and TRBJ1-5; D unclear. Trimming took off 3 bases at V and 6 bases at J, with 6 bases between the two ends. Germline CDR1 is LNHDA and CDR2 is SQIVND (reference sequence). CDR3 length: 12 residues. The CDR3 reads CASSIPSQPQHF. The CDR3, as DNA: TGTGCCAGTAGTATCCCGTCTCAGCCCCAGCATTTT.

This clonotype was detected only a few times. V usage is TRBV20-1 and J usage is TRBJ2-3; D is undetermined. The CDR3 loop spans 14 amino acids. V lost 3 bases, J lost 2 bases, and 12 bases lay in between. Germline V gives CDR1 DFQATT, CDR2 SNEGSKA (reference sequence). CDR3 DNA sequence: TGCAGTGCTAGGTGGGCCCAAAACACAGATACGCAGTATTTT. The encoded protein is CSARWAQNTDTQYF.

The chain is built from TRBV12-3 or TRBV12-4 and TRBJ2-2, with TRBD1 as a possible D gene (6 bases). This CDR3 is built from 16 residues. Trimming took off 1 base at V and 5 bases at J, with 14 bases between the two ends. DNA of the CDR3: TGTGCCAGCAGTTTAGTATACGGACAGCTTACCGGGGAGCTGTTTTTT. Amino acid sequence: CASSLVYGQLTGELFF.

This clonotype appeared many times. DNA of the CDR3: TGCAGCGTTACAGTCCGGGACAGCGTCGATTACGAGCAGTACTTC. Translating gives CSVTVRDSVDYEQYF. The chain recombines TRBV29-1 with TRBJ2-7; 7 positions agree with TRBD1. CDR1 SQVTM and CDR2 ANQGSEA come from the germline V gene. The CDR3 extends over 15 amino acids. J lost 4 bases, V lost 5 bases, and 14 bases had no gene match.

The chain uses TRBV25-1 and TRBJ1-2, with 8 bases matching TRBD1. This CDR3 is built from 14 residues. V trimming: 1 base; J trimming: 5 bases; junction bases outside the gene matches: 3. Germline V gives CDR1 MGHDK, CDR2 SYGVNS. The CDR3 DNA follows: TGTGCCAGCAGTGAATCCCGACAGGGGTATGGCTACACCTTC. Translating it yields CASSESRQGYGYTF.

This clonotype showed up many times. The V call is TRBV12-3 or TRBV12-4, the J call TRBJ2-3; D is ambiguous. V lost 6 bases, J lost 4 bases, and 8 bases lay in between. The CDR3 has 12 residues. CDR3: CASRTNADTQYF. The CDR3 region has the DNA TGTGCCAGCAGAACCAATGCAGATACGCAGTATTTT.

The chain joins TRBV30 to TRBJ2-7; TRBD1 agrees at 8 bases. Looked up from germline, CDR1 is GTSNPN and CDR2 is SVGIG (reference sequence). V was pared by 2 bases and J by 3 bases, with 6 bases of the junction left unmatched. This CDR3 contains 14 residues. The CDR3 loop reads CAWSRGTGLYEQYF. CDR3 DNA: TGTGCCTGGAGTCGGGGGACAGGACTCTACGAGCAGTACTTC.